This is a list of T cell receptor beta chains from one sample in a study of blood T cell repertoires in COVID-19. The method was immunoSEQ multiplex PCR; TCRdb's version includes in-frame clones alone and lacks a portion of them. The sample carries some 77,000 clones, roughly 80% recorded once. The sequenced sample was peripheral blood. These receptors originate from a man aged 70-80 years with acute or convalescent COVID-19. Both conserved end residues are part of each CDR3. Fields, in order: D gene, clone size, J gene, V gene, CDR3 protein, CDR3 DNA. The D gene is left open where the match is weak. Where a row states a size, it is once, few, many or the class of an expanded clone; other rows omit it.

d_call: NA; clone_size: once; j_call: TRBJ2-3; v_call: TRBV24-1; cdr3_aa: CATSDTRASGSTDTQYF; cdr3_nt: TGTGCCACCAGTGATACGCGGGCCTCCGGCAGCACAGATACGCAGTATTTT
d_call: NA; clone_size: NA; j_call: TRBJ1-2; v_call: TRBV6-1; cdr3_aa: CASSEDRASYGYTF; cdr3_nt: TGTGCCAGCAGTGAAGACAGGGCTTCCTATGGCTACACCTTC
d_call: TRBD1; clone_size: once; j_call: TRBJ1-2; v_call: TRBV7-2; cdr3_aa: CASSFDPTGGWYYGYTF; cdr3_nt: TGTGCCAGCAGCTTCGACCCGACAGGGGGCTGGTACTATGGCTACACCTTC
d_call: NA; clone_size: NA; j_call: TRBJ1-5; v_call: TRBV15; cdr3_aa: CATSRDRWRANQPQHF; cdr3_nt: TGTGCCACCAGCAGAGATCGGTGGAGGGCCAATCAGCCCCAGCATTTT
d_call: NA; clone_size: NA; j_call: TRBJ2-3; v_call: TRBV29-1; cdr3_aa: CSVVTEPRDTDTQYF; cdr3_nt: TGCAGCGTTGTGACAGAACCACGAGATACAGATACGCAGTATTTT
d_call: NA; clone_size: NA; j_call: TRBJ1-1; v_call: TRBV28; cdr3_aa: CASSPLGYTEAFF; cdr3_nt: TGTGCCAGCAGCCCGCTCGGTTACACTGAAGCTTTCTTT
d_call: TRBD2; clone_size: NA; j_call: TRBJ2-3; v_call: TRBV11-1; cdr3_aa: CASSSRTSGRGDTQYF; cdr3_nt: TGTGCCAGCAGCTCTCGGACTAGCGGGAGAGGTGATACGCAGTATTTT
d_call: NA; clone_size: few; j_call: TRBJ2-2; v_call: TRBV27; cdr3_aa: CASNPSSNTGELFF; cdr3_nt: TGTGCCAGCAACCCCAGTTCGAACACCGGGGAGCTGTTTTTT
d_call: NA; clone_size: NA; j_call: TRBJ2-2; v_call: TRBV27; cdr3_aa: CASSLSSLGNGELFF; cdr3_nt: TGTGCCAGCAGTTTGTCGTCCCTCGGGAACGGGGAGCTGTTTTTT
d_call: TRBD1; clone_size: NA; j_call: TRBJ2-1; v_call: TRBV2; cdr3_aa: CASSEGDRGYNEQFF; cdr3_nt: TGTGCCAGCAGTGAAGGGGACAGGGGCTACAATGAGCAGTTCTTC
d_call: NA; clone_size: NA; j_call: TRBJ2-3; v_call: TRBV30; cdr3_aa: CAWSVERANTDTQYF; cdr3_nt: TGTGCCTGGAGTGTAGAGCGGGCAAACACAGATACGCAGTATTTT
d_call: TRBD1; clone_size: NA; j_call: TRBJ2-7; v_call: TRBV7-9; cdr3_aa: CASTPGTGGTEQYF; cdr3_nt: TGTGCCAGCACCCCTGGGACAGGGGGAACCGAGCAGTACTTC
d_call: NA; clone_size: NA; j_call: TRBJ1-2; v_call: TRBV3-1/TRBV3-2; cdr3_aa: CASSPDHSGRTYGYTF; cdr3_nt: TGTGCCAGCAGCCCTGACCACAGCGGACGGACTTATGGCTACACCTTC
d_call: TRBD2; clone_size: NA; j_call: TRBJ2-3; v_call: TRBV25-1; cdr3_aa: CASSMQAGVTDTQYF; cdr3_nt: TGTGCCAGCAGTATGCAAGCGGGAGTCACAGATACGCAGTATTTT
d_call: NA; clone_size: NA; j_call: TRBJ2-1; v_call: TRBV5-7; cdr3_aa: CASSNQSGTRDWNEQFF; cdr3_nt: TGTGCCAGCAGCAATCAATCCGGGACAAGGGATTGGAATGAGCAGTTCTTC
d_call: NA; clone_size: NA; j_call: TRBJ1-1; v_call: TRBV30; cdr3_aa: CAWSGLSGTEAFF; cdr3_nt: TGTGCCTGGAGTGGCCTTAGCGGTACTGAAGCTTTCTTT
d_call: NA; clone_size: once; j_call: TRBJ1-2; v_call: TRBV5-1; cdr3_aa: CASSLSRDLGYTF; cdr3_nt: TGCGCCAGCAGCTTGTCCCGAGATCTTGGCTACACCTTC
d_call: NA; clone_size: once; j_call: TRBJ1-1; v_call: TRBV9; cdr3_aa: CASNRGEINTEAFF; cdr3_nt: TGTGCCAGCAACCGGGGAGAGATAAACACTGAAGCTTTCTTT
d_call: NA; clone_size: NA; j_call: TRBJ1-5; v_call: TRBV15; cdr3_aa: CATSRHSGASNQPQHF; cdr3_nt: TGTGCCACCAGCAGACACTCAGGGGCGAGCAATCAGCCCCAGCATTTT
d_call: TRBD2; clone_size: NA; j_call: TRBJ2-5; v_call: TRBV6-2/TRBV6-3; cdr3_aa: CASSPGGVETQYF; cdr3_nt: TGTGCCAGCAGTCCCGGGGGGGTGGAGACCCAGTACTTC
d_call: TRBD1; clone_size: NA; j_call: TRBJ2-1; v_call: TRBV12-3/TRBV12-4; cdr3_aa: CASRRQGSNEQFF; cdr3_nt: TGTGCCAGCAGGCGACAGGGGAGCAATGAGCAGTTCTTC